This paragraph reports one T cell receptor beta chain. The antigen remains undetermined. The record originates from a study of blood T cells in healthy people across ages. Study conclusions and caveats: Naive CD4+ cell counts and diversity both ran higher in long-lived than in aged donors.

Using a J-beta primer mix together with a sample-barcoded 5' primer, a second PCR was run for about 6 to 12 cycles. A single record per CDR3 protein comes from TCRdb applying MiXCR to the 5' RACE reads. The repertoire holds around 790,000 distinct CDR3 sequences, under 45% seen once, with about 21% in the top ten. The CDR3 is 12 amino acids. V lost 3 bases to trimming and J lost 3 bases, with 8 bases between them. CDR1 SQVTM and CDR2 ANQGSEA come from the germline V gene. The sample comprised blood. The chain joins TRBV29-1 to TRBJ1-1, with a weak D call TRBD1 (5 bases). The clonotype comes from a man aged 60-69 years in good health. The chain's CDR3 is CSVDGGDTEAFF. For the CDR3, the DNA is TGCAGCGTTGACGGGGGGGACACTGAAGCTTTCTTT.